This T cell receptor (beta chain) comes out of a study of blood T cells in healthy people across ages. Then a second PCR, running roughly 7 to 11 cycles, was carried out with a sample-barcoded 5' primer and a J-beta primer mix. MiXCR, applied by TCRdb to the 5' RACE reads, yields one record per CDR3 protein. Of 910,000 or so distinct CDR3 sequences listed, around 54% are singletons. In this sample, this clonotype turned up a few times. This TCR derives from a woman in her sixties or seventies in good health. The specimen was blood.

The CDR3 region has the DNA TGTGCCACCAGCAGAGATCTCGTAGCGGGAGCGGCGTTCTTC. This gives the protein CATSRDLVAGAAFF. The gene calls are TRBV15 and TRBJ2-1; 9 bases match TRBD2. Looked up from germline, CDR1 is LNHNV and CDR2 is YYDKDF (reference sequence). The CDR3 sequence is 14 residues long. J lost 15 bases, V lost 0 bases, and 9 bases had no gene match.